One and the same sample provided the 27 T cell receptor beta chains below, sequenced in a study of blood T cell repertoires in COVID-19. Profiled with immunoSEQ multiplex PCR; TCRdb holds only in-frame clones, not every one. The data contain roughly 250,000 clones, around 89% of them singletons. Source material: PBMCs or T cells enriched from blood (not recorded which). The origin of the receptors is a woman in her thirties or forties with acute COVID-19.

V is TRBV4-1 and J is TRBJ1-1; D is perhaps TRBD1 (5 bases). Trimming took off 4 bases at V and 0 bases at J, with 15 bases between the two ends. In germline, CDR1 is MGHRA, CDR2 YSYEKL. This CDR3 has 16 amino acids. Written as DNA, the CDR3 is TGCGCCAGCAGCCCCCGGCAGGGCGGAATGAACACTGAAGCTTTCTTT. The encoded protein is CASSPRQGGMNTEAFF.

The chain couples TRBV2 to TRBJ1-1; D possibly corresponds to TRBD1 (5 bases). V was cut by 7 bases and J by 11 bases, with 20 bases left in between. The CDR3 sequence is 13 residues long. Germline V gene sequence: CDR1 SNHLY, CDR2 FYNNEI. The CDR3 nucleotides are TGTGCCAGCATTGGGGGTATTGTAGGAGGGGCTTTCTTT. As protein: CASIGGIVGGAFF.

This clone appeared a single time. The V call is TRBV7-6, the J call TRBJ2-7; 10 nucleotides agree with TRBD1. Germline V gene sequence: CDR1 SGHVS, CDR2 FNYEAQ. This CDR3 is built from 13 residues. J was trimmed by 6 bases and V by 5 bases; bases with no gene match: 4. CDR3 region: CASSKDRGTEQYF. CDR3 nucleotides: TGTGCCAGCAGCAAGGACAGGGGGACCGAGCAGTACTTC.

The genes are TRBV7-3 and TRBJ2-2; 7 nucleotides align to TRBD1. CDR3 length: 14 amino acids. V lost 1 base, J lost 4 bases, and 0 bases stayed unmatched. Germline values: CDR1 SGHTA, CDR2 FQGTGA. The chain's CDR3 is CASSLNRGTGELFF. The CDR3 DNA reads as TGTGCCAGCAGCTTAAACAGGGGCACCGGGGAGCTGTTTTTT.

The chain carries TRBV2 and TRBJ2-5, with 11 bases that match TRBD2. CDR3 size: 15 residues. The junction had 2 bases not matched to a gene; V was cut back by 0 bases and J by 5 bases. Germline values: CDR1 SNHLY, CDR2 FYNNEI. The CDR3 reads CASSEALAGGETQYF. CDR3 nucleotide sequence: TGTGCCAGCAGTGAAGCGTTAGCGGGAGGGGAGACCCAGTACTTC.

This chain uses TRBV5-1 with TRBJ1-1; D might be TRBD1 (6 bases). Germline V gene lookup returns CDR1 SGHRS and CDR2 YFSETQ. Trimming removed 2 bases at V and 3 bases at J, with 20 bases between. The CDR3 has 17 amino acids. CDR3 sequence (DNA): TGCGCCAGCAGCTTAGTGGTATCGTCCCCAGGGGACACTGAAGCTTTCTTT. This encodes CASSLVVSSPGDTEAFF.

The chain has TRBV7-2 and TRBJ2-5, with unresolved D. Per germline, CDR1 SGHTA and CDR2 FQGNSA. The CDR3 covers 14 residues. Trimming took off 2 bases at V and 3 bases at J, with 10 bases between the two ends. CDR3 sequence reads: CASSLNVEEETQYF. CDR3 coding DNA: TGTGCCAGCAGCTTAAACGTCGAGGAAGAGACCCAGTACTTC.

The CDR3 DNA follows: TGTGCCAGCAGTCTAGAGCATAGCTCCTATAATTCACCCCTCCACTTT. This sequence encodes CASSLEHSSYNSPLHF. This chain connects TRBV28 to TRBJ1-6, with D unresolved. Trimming pared 5 bases from V and 0 bases from J, leaving 11 bases between. The CDR3 is 16 amino acids. Germline V CDR1 and CDR2: MDHEN, SYDVKM.

The chain links TRBV9 to TRBJ2-1; 10 nucleotides match TRBD2. Losses at the gene ends were 4 bases for V and 3 bases for J; bases not matched to a gene: 10. The CDR3 contains 17 residues. CDR1 and CDR2 from the germline V gene are SGDLS and YYNGEE. This chain's CDR3 is CASSFTGLAEGYNEQFF. Written as DNA, the CDR3 is TGTGCCAGCAGCTTCACAGGACTAGCGGAGGGCTACAATGAGCAGTTCTTC.

The chain combines TRBV6-2 or TRBV6-3 with TRBJ2-5; 8 bases agree with TRBD2. The germline CDR1 and CDR2 sequences are MNHEY and SVGEGT. CDR3 length: 19 amino acids. The V segment lost 0 bases and the J segment 4 bases; nucleotides outside the gene matches: 16. CDR3 nucleotides: TGTGCCAGCAGTTACTCGGCTAGCGGGTATTTGAAATCGAGAGAGACCCAGTACTTC. It yields the protein CASSYSASGYLKSRETQYF.

Worth noting for this clone: A much bigger clone sits one base away, suggesting this may be a read error. V is TRBV7-8 and J is TRBJ2-7; possibly TRBD1 for D (6 bases). CDR3 length: 13 residues. V lost 1 base and J lost 3, with 7 bases in between. The germline V gene has CDR1 SGHVS and CDR2 FQNEAQ. The CDR3 spells CASSLGRGYEQYV. The CDR3 region has the DNA TGTGCCAGCAGCTTAGGCAGGGGCTACGAGCAGTACGTC.

This clone was seen a single time. The chain has TRBV14 and TRBJ2-2; 12 bases align to TRBD2. The CDR3 runs 18 residues. The germline CDR1 and CDR2 sequences are SGHDN and FVKESK. V was clipped by 4 bases and J by 0 bases; unmatched bases: 6. For the CDR3, the DNA is TGTGCCAGCAGCCCCATAGGACTAGCGGGGACGAACACCGGGGAGCTGTTTTTT. Protein product: CASSPIGLAGTNTGELFF.

This clone was found a few times. V usage is TRBV12-5 and J usage is TRBJ1-1, with TRBD1 as a possible D gene (6 bases). The CDR3 is made up of 19 amino acids. V was shortened by 3 bases and J by 1 base, with 24 bases between the two germline ends. Germline lookup yields CDR1 LGHNT and CDR2 FRNRAP. CDR3 in amino acids: CASGFYPIASWGQNTEAFF. CDR3 bases: TGTGCTAGTGGTTTTTACCCCATTGCATCATGGGGGCAGAACACTGAAGCTTTCTTT.

In the case of this clone: The sample contains more than one DNA sequence encoding this CDR3. The chain joins TRBV11-2 to TRBJ2-1; 11 bases align to TRBD2. V shed 3 bases, J shed 4 bases, and the junction held 2 bases outside the gene matches. The CDR3 consists of 15 residues. CDR1 and CDR2 (germline): SGHAT, FQNNGV. CDR3 residues: CASSFGTSGYNEQFF. The CDR3 DNA reads as TGTGCCAGCAGCTTCGGGACTAGCGGTTACAATGAGCAGTTCTTC.

This chain uses TRBV5-5 with TRBJ2-5; the D gene is possibly TRBD2 (6 bases). CDR3 length: 15 residues. Trimming took 4 bases from V and 1 from J, leaving 14 bases between them. CDR1 is SGHKS, CDR2 YYEKEE, per germline (reference sequence). The CDR3 reads CASSHQRAFQETQYF. CDR3 nucleotide sequence: TGTGCCAGCAGCCACCAGCGGGCCTTCCAAGAGACCCAGTACTTC.

The chain couples TRBV20-1 to TRBJ2-3; 7 nucleotides match TRBD2. J gave up 4 bases and V 3 bases, and 4 bases lay outside the gene matches. The length of the CDR3 is 13 residues. Germline V CDR1 and CDR2: DFQATT, SNEGSKA (reference sequence). CDR3 DNA: TGCAGTGCTAGTGGCGGGAGTGCAGATACGCAGTATTTT. This codes for CSASGGSADTQYF.

The chain employs TRBV18 and TRBJ2-7, with D possibly matching TRBD2 (11 bases). Per germline, CDR1 KGHSH and CDR2 LQKENI. Trimming shortened V by 3 bases and J by 3 bases, and 24 bases separated the two germline ends. There are 18 residues in the CDR3. The CDR3 is CASSPGTGVTSGSYEQYF. The CDR3 DNA reads TGTGCCAGCTCACCCGGGACAGGGGTTACTAGCGGGAGCTACGAGCAGTACTTC. Variable domain in full (rest from reference TRBV18 and TRBJ2-7): NAGVMQNPRHLVRRRGQEARLRCSPMKGHSHVYWYRQLPEEGLKFMVYLQKENIIDESGMPKERFSAEFPKEGPSILRIQQVVRGDSAAYFCASSPGTGVTSGSYEQYFGPGTRLTVT.

The rearrangement uses TRBV9 and TRBJ1-1; D is possibly TRBD1 (5 bases). The CDR3 is made up of 13 amino acids. Trimming stripped 4 bases from V and 2 bases from J, with 9 bases between. Germline CDR1 and CDR2: SGDLS and YYNGEE. The CDR3 loop is CASSSQGNTEAFF. The CDR3 DNA reads as TGTGCCAGCAGCTCCCAGGGAAACACTGAAGCTTTCTTT. Using reference TRBV9 and TRBJ1-1 for the parts outside the CDR3, the full variable domain is DSGVTQTPKHLITATGQRVTLRCSPRSGDLSVYWYQQSLDQGLQFLIQYYNGEERAKGNILERFSAQQFPDLHSELNLSSLELGDSALYFCASSSQGNTEAFFGQGTRLTVV.

The chain is built from TRBV23-1 and TRBJ1-2; 8 bases map to TRBD1. TRBV23-1 is an ORF, and what it does is uncertain. V shed 4 bases, J shed 2 bases, and the junction held 9 bases outside the gene matches. The CDR3 spans 16 residues. The CDR3 sequence is CASSRIWQGANYGYTF. Here the CDR3 DNA reads TGCGCCAGCAGTCGGATTTGGCAGGGGGCCAACTATGGCTACACCTTC.

The table lists this clone with a count of one. One end of the junction varies from germline; a read error may be responsible. The chain joins TRBV7-7 to TRBJ2-5; 11 bases are shared with TRBD2. Per the germline V gene, CDR1 is SSHAT and CDR2 is FNYEAQ (reference sequence). This CDR3 has 17 residues. In nucleotides, the CDR3 is TGTGCTAGCAGCTTTAGGTTAGCGGGAGGGCCGCAAGAGACCCAGTACTTC. It specifies CASSFRLAGGPQETQYF.

This chain links TRBV28 with TRBJ2-7; TRBD2 matches at 7 bases. The CDR3 has 12 amino acids. Germline values: CDR1 MDHEN, CDR2 SYDVKM. J gave up 6 bases and V 5 bases, and 4 bases lay outside the gene matches. DNA of the CDR3: TGTGCCAGCAGTGCGACTAGCCCCGAGCAGTACTTC. Translated: CASSATSPEQYF.

V gene TRBV2 combines with J gene TRBJ2-1; 14 nucleotides line up with TRBD2. CDR3 length: 14 amino acids. Germline values: CDR1 SNHLY, CDR2 FYNNEI. Trimming at V came to 8 bases and at J to 7 bases, leaving 4 bases not matched to a gene. DNA for the CDR3: TGTGCCAGCCCGGGACTAGCGGGAGTGAATGAGCAGTTCTTC. Translation: CASPGLAGVNEQFF.

V is TRBV5-4 and J is TRBJ1-2; no definite D call. Germline CDR1 is SGHNT and CDR2 is YYREEE (reference sequence). Trimming pared 0 bases from V and 3 bases from J, leaving 9 bases between. The CDR3 spans 14 residues. CDR3 sequence (DNA): TGTGCCAGCAGCTTGGCCTACAGTGACTATGGCTACACCTTC. Translation gives CASSLAYSDYGYTF.

The rearrangement links TRBV5-6 to TRBJ1-3, with a tentative D call TRBD1 (6 bases). This CDR3 spans 16 amino acids. The V gene lost 4 bases and the J gene lost 0 bases, with 14 bases spanning the gap. CDR1 is SGHDT and CDR2 is YYEEEE in the germline V gene. The DNA of the CDR3 is TGTGCCAGCAGCCCGGCGCAGGGGACCTCTGGAAACACCATATATTTT. Translation: CASSPAQGTSGNTIYF.

The chain combines TRBV7-9 with TRBJ2-3; D call uncertain. Germline values: CDR1 SEHNR, CDR2 FQNEAQ (reference sequence). This CDR3 has 13 residues. V dropped 2 bases and J dropped 6 bases, with 9 bases sitting between them. CDR3 loop: CASSLTVSDTQYF. The CDR3 nucleotides read TGTGCCAGCAGCTTAACGGTCTCGGATACGCAGTATTTT.

The chain carries TRBV21-1 and TRBJ1-1. TRBV21-1 is designated a pseudogene. This CDR3 spans 13 amino acids. CDR3 protein: CASSTDSWTEAFF. As DNA, the CDR3 is TGTGCCAGCAGCACCGACTCGTGGACTGAAGCTTTCTTT.

The chain has TRBV18 and TRBJ1-6; D possibly corresponds to TRBD1 (5 bases). Per germline, CDR1 KGHSH and CDR2 LQKENI. This CDR3 has 15 amino acids. Trimming removed 3 bases from V and 6 bases from J, with 12 bases in between. The CDR3 DNA follows: TGTGCCAGCTCACCGATGCAGGGAATTAATTCACCCCTCCACTTT. Protein product: CASSPMQGINSPLHF.